The source of this T cell receptor beta chain is a study of blood T cell repertoires in COVID-19. On the study more broadly: Samples came from the United States, Italy and Spain, spanning acute and convalescent COVID-19. From T cells, B-cell-depleted T cells, or PBMCs came the material, which was cDNA or gDNA.

Only in-frame clones appear in the TCRdb table, and some are missing; sequencing was by immunoSEQ multiplex PCR. The sample contains approximately 70,000 clones, more than 75% of which appear only once. V lost 5 bases, J lost 6 bases, and 17 bases lay in between. The CDR3 has 15 residues. From germline, CDR1 is SNHLY and CDR2 FYNNEI. The chain couples TRBV2 to TRBJ1-5, with D perhaps TRBD1 (6 bases). This TCR was sampled from a man aged 50 or older with active COVID-19. The sequenced material came from peripheral blood. CDR3 bases: TGTGCCAGCAGTTTTAATTCAAACAGGGTTCAGCCCCAGCATTTT. It translates to CASSFNSNRVQPQHF.